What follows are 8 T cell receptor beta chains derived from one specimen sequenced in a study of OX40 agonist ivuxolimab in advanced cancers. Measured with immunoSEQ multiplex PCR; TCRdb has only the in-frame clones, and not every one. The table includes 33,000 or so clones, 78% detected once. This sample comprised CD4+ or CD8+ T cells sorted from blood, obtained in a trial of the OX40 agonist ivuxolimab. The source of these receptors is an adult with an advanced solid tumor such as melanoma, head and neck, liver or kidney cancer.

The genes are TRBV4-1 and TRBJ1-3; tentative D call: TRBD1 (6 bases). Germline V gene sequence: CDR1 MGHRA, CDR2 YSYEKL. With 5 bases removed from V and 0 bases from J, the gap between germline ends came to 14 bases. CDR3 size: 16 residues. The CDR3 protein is CASSSSTGFSGNTIYF. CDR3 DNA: TGCGCCAGCAGCTCATCGACAGGCTTCTCTGGAAACACCATATATTTT.

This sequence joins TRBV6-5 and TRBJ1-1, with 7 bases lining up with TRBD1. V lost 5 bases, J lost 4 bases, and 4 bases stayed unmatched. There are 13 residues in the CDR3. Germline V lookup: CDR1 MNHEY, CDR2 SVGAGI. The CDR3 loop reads CASSGYRGTEAFF. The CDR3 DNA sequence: TGTGCCAGCAGTGGCTACAGGGGCACTGAAGCTTTCTTT.

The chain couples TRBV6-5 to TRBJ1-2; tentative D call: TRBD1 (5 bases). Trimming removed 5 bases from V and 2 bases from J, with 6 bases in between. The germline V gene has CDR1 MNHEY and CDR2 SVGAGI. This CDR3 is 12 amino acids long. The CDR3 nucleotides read TGTGCCAGCAGTCAGGGAAACTATGGCTACACCTTC. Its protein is CASSQGNYGYTF.

DNA of the CDR3: TGCAGCGTTGGGGGCCACAGTTTGCGAGGCTACGGGGAGCAGTACTTC. It encodes CSVGGHSLRGYGEQYF. The chain combines TRBV29-1 with TRBJ2-7; TRBD1 might be the D (5 bases). The CDR3 is made up of 16 amino acids. Deletions cut 4 bases from V and 7 bases from J, with 26 bases between. CDR1 and CDR2 (germline): SQVTM, ANQGSEA.

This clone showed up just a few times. The CDR3 nucleotides read TGTGCCAGCAGCTTGTGGGGGACCTCGGTCACCGGGGAGCTGTTTTTT. Protein product: CASSLWGTSVTGELFF. The J gene is TRBJ2-2, the V gene TRBV5-6; D assignment may be TRBD1 or TRBD2 (5 bases each). V was clipped by 1 base and J by 4 bases, with 14 bases between them. In germline, CDR1 is SGHDT, CDR2 YYEEEE. CDR3 length: 16 residues. Complete variable domain (other parts from reference TRBV5-6 and TRBJ2-2): DAGVTQSPTHLIKTRGQQVTLRCSPKSGHDTVSWYQQALGQGPQFIFQYYEEEERQRGNFPDRFSGHQFPNYSSELNVNALLLGDSALYLCASSLWGTSVTGELFFGEGSRLTVL.

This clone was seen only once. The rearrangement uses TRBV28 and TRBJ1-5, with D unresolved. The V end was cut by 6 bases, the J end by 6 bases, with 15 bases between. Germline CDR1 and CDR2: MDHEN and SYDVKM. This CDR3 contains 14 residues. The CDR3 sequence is CASRGVWESQPQHF. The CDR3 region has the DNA TGTGCCAGCAGGGGTGTCTGGGAGAGTCAGCCCCAGCATTTT.

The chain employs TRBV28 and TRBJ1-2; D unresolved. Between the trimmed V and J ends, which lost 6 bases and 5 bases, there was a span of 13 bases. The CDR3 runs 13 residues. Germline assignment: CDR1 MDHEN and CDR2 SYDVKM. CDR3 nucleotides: TGTGCCAGCAGGCCAGGCTCTCAATATGGCTACACCTTC. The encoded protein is CASRPGSQYGYTF.

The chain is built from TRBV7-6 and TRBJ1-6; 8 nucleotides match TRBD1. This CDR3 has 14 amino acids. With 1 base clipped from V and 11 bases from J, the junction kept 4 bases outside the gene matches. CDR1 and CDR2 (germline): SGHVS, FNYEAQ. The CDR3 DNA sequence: TGTGCCAGCAGCTTAGGGCAGGGGGCTCCACCCCTCCACTTT. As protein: CASSLGQGAPPLHF.